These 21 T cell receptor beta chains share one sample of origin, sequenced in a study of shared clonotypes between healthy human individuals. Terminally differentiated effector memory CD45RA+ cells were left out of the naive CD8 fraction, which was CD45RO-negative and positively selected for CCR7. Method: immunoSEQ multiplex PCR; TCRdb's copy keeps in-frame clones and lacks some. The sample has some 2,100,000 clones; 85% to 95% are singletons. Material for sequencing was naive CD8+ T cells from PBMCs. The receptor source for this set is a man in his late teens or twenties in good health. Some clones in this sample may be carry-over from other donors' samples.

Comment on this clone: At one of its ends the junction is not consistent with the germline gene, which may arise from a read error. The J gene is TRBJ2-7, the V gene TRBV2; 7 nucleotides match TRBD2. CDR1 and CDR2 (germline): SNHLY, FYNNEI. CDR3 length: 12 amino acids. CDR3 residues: CASREGRDEQYF. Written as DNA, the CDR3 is TGTGCCAGCAGGGAAGGGAGGGACGAGCAGTACTTC.

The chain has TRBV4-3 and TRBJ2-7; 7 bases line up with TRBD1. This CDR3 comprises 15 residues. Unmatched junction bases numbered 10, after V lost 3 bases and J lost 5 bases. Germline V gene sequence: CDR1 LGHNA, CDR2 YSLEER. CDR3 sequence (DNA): TGCGCCAGCAGCCAGATGGTGGCAGGGGGTCACGAGCAGTACTTC. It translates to CASSQMVAGGHEQYF.

CDR3 bases: TGTGCCAGCAGTTATAGCGGGGGATGGAAGGCGCAGTATTTT. Encoded protein: CASSYSGGWKAQYF. This chain connects TRBV27 to TRBJ2-3, with 9 bases that match TRBD2. Germline loops: CDR1 MNHEY, CDR2 SMNVEV (reference sequence). Trimming removed 4 bases from V and 10 bases from J; junction bases left unmatched: 9. This CDR3 has 14 residues.

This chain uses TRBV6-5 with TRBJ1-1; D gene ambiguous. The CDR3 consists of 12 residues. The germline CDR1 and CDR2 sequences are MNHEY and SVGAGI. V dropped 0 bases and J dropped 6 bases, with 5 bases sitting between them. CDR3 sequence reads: CASSYSKAEAFF. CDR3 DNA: TGTGCCAGCAGTTACTCGAAGGCTGAAGCTTTCTTT.

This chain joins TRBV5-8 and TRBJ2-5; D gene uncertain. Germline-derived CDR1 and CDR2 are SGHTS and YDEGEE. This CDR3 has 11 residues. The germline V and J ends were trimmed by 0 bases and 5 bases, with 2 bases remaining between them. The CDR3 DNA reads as TGTGCCAGCAGCTTGGCTGAGACCCAGTACTTC. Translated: CASSLAETQYF.

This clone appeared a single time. The DNA for the CDR3 is TGTGCCACACCCCCAGGGAGCAGGGACAACTCTGGGGCCAACGTCCTGACTTTC. Translating gives CATPPGSRDNSGANVLTF. The V and J genes are TRBV7-9 and TRBJ2-6, with D possibly TRBD1 on 6 matching bases. CDR3 length equals 18 residues. V dropped 10 bases and J dropped 0 bases, with 22 bases sitting between them. Germline V CDR1 and CDR2: SEHNR, FQNEAQ (reference sequence).

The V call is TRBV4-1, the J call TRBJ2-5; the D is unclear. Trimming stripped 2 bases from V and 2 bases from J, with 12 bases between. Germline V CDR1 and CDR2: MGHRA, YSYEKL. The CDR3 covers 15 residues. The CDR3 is CASSQLGPIQETQYF. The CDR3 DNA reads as TGCGCCAGCAGCCAACTGGGTCCGATACAAGAGACCCAGTACTTC.

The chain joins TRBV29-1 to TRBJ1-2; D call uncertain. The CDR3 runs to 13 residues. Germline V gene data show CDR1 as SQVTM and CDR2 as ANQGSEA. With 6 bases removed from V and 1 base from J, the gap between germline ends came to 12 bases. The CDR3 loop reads CSVRGVDNYGYTF. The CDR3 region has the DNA TGCAGCGTGAGAGGAGTCGATAACTATGGCTACACCTTC.

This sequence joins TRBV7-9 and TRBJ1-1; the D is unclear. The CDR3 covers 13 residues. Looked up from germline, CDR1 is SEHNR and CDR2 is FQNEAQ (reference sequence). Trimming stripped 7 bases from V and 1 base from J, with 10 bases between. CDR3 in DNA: TGTGCCAGCATCATCTCAGGGAACACTGAAGCTTTCTTT. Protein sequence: CASIISGNTEAFF.

The DNA of the CDR3 is TGTGCCAGCAGTGAGCTTAAGTTCTCTGGAAACACCATATATTTT. Protein product: CASSELKFSGNTIYF. This chain joins TRBV6-1 and TRBJ1-3; no clear D gene. The germline V gene has CDR1 MNHNS and CDR2 SASEGT. The CDR3 totals 15 residues. V shed 3 bases and J shed 0 bases, with 9 bases lying between them.

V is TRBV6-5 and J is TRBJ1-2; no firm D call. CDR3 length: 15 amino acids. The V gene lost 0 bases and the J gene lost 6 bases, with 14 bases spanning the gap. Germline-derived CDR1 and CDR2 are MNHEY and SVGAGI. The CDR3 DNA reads TGTGCCAGCAGTTACTCCCCTGAGGACTTCAATGGCTACACCTTC. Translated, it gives CASSYSPEDFNGYTF.

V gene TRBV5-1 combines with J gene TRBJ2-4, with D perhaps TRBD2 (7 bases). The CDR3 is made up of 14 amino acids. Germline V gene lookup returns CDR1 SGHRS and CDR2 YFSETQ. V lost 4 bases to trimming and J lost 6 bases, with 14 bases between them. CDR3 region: CASSPRGGGNIQYF. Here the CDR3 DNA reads TGCGCCAGCAGCCCTAGGGGGGGCGGAAACATTCAGTACTTC.

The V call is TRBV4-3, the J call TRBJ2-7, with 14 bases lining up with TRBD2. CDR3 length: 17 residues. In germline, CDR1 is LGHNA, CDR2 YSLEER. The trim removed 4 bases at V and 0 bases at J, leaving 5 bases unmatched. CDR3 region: CASSPGLAGESSYEQYF. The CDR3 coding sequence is TGCGCCAGCAGCCCGGGACTAGCGGGGGAAAGCTCCTACGAGCAGTACTTC.

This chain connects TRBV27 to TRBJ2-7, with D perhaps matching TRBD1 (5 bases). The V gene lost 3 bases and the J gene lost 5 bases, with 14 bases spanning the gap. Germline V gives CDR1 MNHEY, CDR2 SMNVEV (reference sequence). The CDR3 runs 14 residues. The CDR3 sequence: CASSFAPQGDEQYF. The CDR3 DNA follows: TGTGCCAGCAGTTTCGCCCCCCAGGGCGACGAGCAGTACTTC.

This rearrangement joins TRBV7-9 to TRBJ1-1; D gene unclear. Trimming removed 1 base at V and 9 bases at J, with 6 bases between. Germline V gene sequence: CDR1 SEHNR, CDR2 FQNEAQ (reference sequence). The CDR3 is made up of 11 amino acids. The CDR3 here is CASSLGPQAFF. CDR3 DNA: TGTGCCAGCAGCTTAGGTCCCCAAGCTTTCTTT.

CDR3 amino acids: CASSLDIVGQGDIEYTF. The CDR3 nucleotides read TGTGCCAGCAGTTTAGATATTGTAGGACAAGGGGATATCGAATACACCTTC. The gene calls are TRBV28 and TRBJ1-2; D might be TRBD1 (5 bases). V lost 2 bases and J 11 bases, leaving 27 bases between the germline ends. CDR3 length: 17 amino acids. Germline CDR1 and CDR2: MDHEN and SYDVKM.

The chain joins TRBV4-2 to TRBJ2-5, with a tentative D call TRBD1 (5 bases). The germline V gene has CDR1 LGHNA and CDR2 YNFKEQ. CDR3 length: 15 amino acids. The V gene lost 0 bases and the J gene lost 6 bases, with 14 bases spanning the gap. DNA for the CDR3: TGTGCCAGCAGCCAAGATCTCGGCAGGGCCCAGACCCAGTACTTC. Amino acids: CASSQDLGRAQTQYF.

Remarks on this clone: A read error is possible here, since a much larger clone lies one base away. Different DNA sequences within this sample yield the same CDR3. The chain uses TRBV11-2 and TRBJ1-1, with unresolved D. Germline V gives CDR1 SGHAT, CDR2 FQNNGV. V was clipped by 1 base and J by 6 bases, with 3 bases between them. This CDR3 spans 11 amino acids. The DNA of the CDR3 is TGTGCCAGCAGCTTAGGAGCTGAAGCTTTCTTT. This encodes CASSLGAEAFF.

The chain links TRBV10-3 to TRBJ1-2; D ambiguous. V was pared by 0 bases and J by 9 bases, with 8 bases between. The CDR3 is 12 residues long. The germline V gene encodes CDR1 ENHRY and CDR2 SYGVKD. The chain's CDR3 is CAISESRVSYTF. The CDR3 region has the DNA TGTGCCATCAGTGAGTCCCGGGTAAGCTACACCTTC.

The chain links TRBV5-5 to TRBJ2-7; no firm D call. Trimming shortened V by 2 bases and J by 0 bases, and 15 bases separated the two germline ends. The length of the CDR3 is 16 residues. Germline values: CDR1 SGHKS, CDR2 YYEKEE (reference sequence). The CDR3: CASSLTWSHPSYEQYF. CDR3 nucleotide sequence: TGTGCCAGCAGCTTAACTTGGTCACATCCCTCCTACGAGCAGTACTTC. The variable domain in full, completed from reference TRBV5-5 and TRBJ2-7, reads DAGVTQSPTHLIKTRGQQVTLRCSPISGHKSVSWYQQVLGQGPQFIFQYYEKEERGRGNFPDRFSARQFPNYSSELNVNALLLGDSALYLCASSLTWSHPSYEQYFGPGTRLTVT.

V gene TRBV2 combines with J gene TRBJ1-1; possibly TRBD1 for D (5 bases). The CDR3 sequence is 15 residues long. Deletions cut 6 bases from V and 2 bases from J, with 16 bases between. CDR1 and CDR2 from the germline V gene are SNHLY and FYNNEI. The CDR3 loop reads CASSVKATVNTEAFF. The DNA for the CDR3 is TGTGCCAGCAGCGTCAAAGCGACAGTTAACACTGAAGCTTTCTTT.